This T cell receptor (beta chain) comes out of a study of cytomegalovirus exposure and HLA in healthy donors. General study points: The study assumed roughly uniform donor sequencing depth for presence/absence analyses. As a later analysis revealed, most CMV-associated TCR beta chains appeared HLA-restricted. The authors enumerated over 150 TCR beta chains as linked to cytomegalovirus.

The CDR3 loop spans 13 amino acids. CDR1 and CDR2 (germline): SQVTM, ANQGSEA. V was clipped by 3 bases and J by 4 bases, with 12 bases between them. 60 Vbeta and 13 Jbeta primers were used in PCR. TCRdb's copy holds only in-frame clones and misses some; the assay was immunoSEQ multiplex PCR. The table includes approximately 120,000 clones, over 70% detected once. At sampling all donors were nominally healthy, likely with unrecorded immune exposures. Of note for this clone: The antigen is unknown.

Material for sequencing was PBMCs. This receptor was obtained from a man aged 40-50 years in good health and CMV-seropositive. The J gene is TRBJ2-5, the V gene TRBV29-1; D is perhaps TRBD2 (6 bases). CDR3: CSVDYGGGETQYF. The CDR3 bases are TGCAGCGTTGACTACGGGGGAGGAGAGACCCAGTACTTC.